These T cell receptor beta chains were read from a single sample in a study of OX40 agonist ivuxolimab in advanced cancers. The assay was immunoSEQ multiplex PCR, and TCRdb's table has in-frame clones only and misses some. The repertoire holds almost 50,000 clones, with about 88% as singletons. Sequencing was performed on CD4+ or CD8+ T cells sorted from blood, taken in a trial of the OX40 agonist ivuxolimab. These receptors originate from an adult with an advanced solid tumor such as melanoma, head and neck, liver or kidney cancer. Each CDR3 is given with its conserved first and last residue. Fields, in order: D gene, V gene, J gene, clone size, CDR3 DNA, CDR3 protein. D genes are given only for firm matches. Clone size is shown for a subset of rows, as once, few, many or a class of expanded clone.

d_call: TRBD2
v_call: TRBV10-3
j_call: TRBJ2-7
clone_size: .
cdr3_nt: TGTGCCATCAGTCCAAGTAGGGCTAGCGGGAGTACTAGGACGCTTATCGGCTACGAGCAGTACTTC
cdr3_aa: CAISPSRASGSTRTLIGYEQYF

d_call: .
v_call: TRBV9
j_call: TRBJ2-1
clone_size: .
cdr3_nt: TGTGCCAGCAGCGTAGGGAGTGGAAGCTCCTACAATGAGCAGTTCTTC
cdr3_aa: CASSVGSGSSYNEQFF

d_call: .
v_call: TRBV19
j_call: TRBJ2-5
clone_size: .
cdr3_nt: TGTGCCAGTAGGACCGCCCTGGGGGGACTTGAGACCCAGTACTTC
cdr3_aa: CASRTALGGLETQYF

d_call: .
v_call: TRBV9
j_call: TRBJ2-1
clone_size: .
cdr3_nt: TGTGCCAGCAGCAACGACGGGAGCCTATACAATGAGCAGTTCTTC
cdr3_aa: CASSNDGSLYNEQFF

d_call: TRBD1
v_call: TRBV6-6
j_call: TRBJ2-7
clone_size: .
cdr3_nt: TGTGCCAGCAGTTACTTGGGGACAGTATCCTACGAGCAGTACTTC
cdr3_aa: CASSYLGTVSYEQYF

d_call: .
v_call: TRBV18
j_call: TRBJ2-7
clone_size: .
cdr3_nt: TGTGCCAGCTCACCGGGACGGAGCTCCTACGAGCAGTACTTC
cdr3_aa: CASSPGRSSYEQYF

d_call: .
v_call: TRBV18
j_call: TRBJ1-4
clone_size: .
cdr3_nt: TGTGCCAGCTCACCGGAGAGAACTAATGAAAAACTGTTTTTT
cdr3_aa: CASSPERTNEKLFF

d_call: .
v_call: TRBV4-2
j_call: TRBJ1-1
clone_size: .
cdr3_nt: TGTGCCAGCAGCCAAGGTACTATAGGACGGGGGCGGACTGAAGCTTTCTTT
cdr3_aa: CASSQGTIGRGRTEAFF

d_call: .
v_call: TRBV6-1
j_call: TRBJ1-1
clone_size: .
cdr3_nt: TGTGCCAGCAGTGAAATCCCAGTTCCTTTCGCGGCTGAAGCTTTCTTT
cdr3_aa: CASSEIPVPFAAEAFF

d_call: .
v_call: TRBV5-1
j_call: TRBJ1-1
clone_size: .
cdr3_nt: TGCGCCAGCAGCGAGGGACGGGCCGTGAACACTGAAGCTTTCTTT
cdr3_aa: CASSEGRAVNTEAFF

d_call: TRBD2
v_call: TRBV7-2
j_call: TRBJ2-7
clone_size: few
cdr3_nt: TGTGCCAGCAGCTCCACAGCGGGGGGGCCCTACGAGCAGTACTTC
cdr3_aa: CASSSTAGGPYEQYF

d_call: .
v_call: TRBV6-1
j_call: TRBJ1-5
clone_size: .
cdr3_nt: TGTGCCAGCAGGGGCGAAACCAGCAATCAGCCCCAGCATTTT
cdr3_aa: CASRGETSNQPQHF

d_call: .
v_call: TRBV7-8
j_call: TRBJ2-7
clone_size: .
cdr3_nt: TGTGCCAGCAGCTTAGACGGCAGATACTTCTCCTACGAGCAGTACTTC
cdr3_aa: CASSLDGRYFSYEQYF

d_call: .
v_call: TRBV5-4
j_call: TRBJ1-1
clone_size: .
cdr3_nt: TGTGCCAGCAGCTTGGCAGGGTTGGACACTGAAGCTTTCTTT
cdr3_aa: CASSLAGLDTEAFF

d_call: .
v_call: TRBV28
j_call: TRBJ2-7
clone_size: .
cdr3_nt: TGTGCCAGCAGGGCCAGAGGCAGGGGACCCTCCTACGAGCAGTACTTC
cdr3_aa: CASRARGRGPSYEQYF

d_call: TRBD1
v_call: TRBV29-1
j_call: TRBJ2-5
clone_size: .
cdr3_nt: TGCAGCGTTCGCTCCGGGACAGACCAAGAGACCCAGTACTTC
cdr3_aa: CSVRSGTDQETQYF

d_call: .
v_call: TRBV5-1
j_call: TRBJ2-7
clone_size: once
cdr3_nt: TGCGCCAGCAGCTTCCACCGGGATTCCTACGAGCAGTACTTC
cdr3_aa: CASSFHRDSYEQYF

d_call: .
v_call: TRBV29-1
j_call: TRBJ1-1
clone_size: .
cdr3_nt: TGCAGCGTTGCAGGGAGTGGTACTGAAGCTTTCTTT
cdr3_aa: CSVAGSGTEAFF

d_call: .
v_call: TRBV6-1
j_call: TRBJ2-2
clone_size: .
cdr3_nt: TGTGCCAGCAAGGGCGGACCTAACACCGGGGAGCTGTTTTTT
cdr3_aa: CASKGGPNTGELFF

d_call: .
v_call: TRBV5-6
j_call: TRBJ1-6
clone_size: few
cdr3_nt: TGTGCCAGCAGCTCAGACACCCGCGCACCCCTCCACTTT
cdr3_aa: CASSSDTRAPLHF

d_call: .
v_call: TRBV14
j_call: TRBJ1-6
clone_size: .
cdr3_nt: TGTGCCAGCGACCGGGGCTATAATTCACCCCTCCACTTT
cdr3_aa: CASDRGYNSPLHF

d_call: .
v_call: TRBV7-6
j_call: TRBJ1-1
clone_size: .
cdr3_nt: TGTGCCAGCAGCTTCAGGCAGGTCCCCACTGAAGCTTTCTTT
cdr3_aa: CASSFRQVPTEAFF

d_call: TRBD2
v_call: TRBV12-5
j_call: TRBJ2-1
clone_size: few
cdr3_nt: TGTGCTAGTGGTCCGGGGAGGGGGACTAGCGGGAGAATGGGGAATGAGCAGTTCTTC
cdr3_aa: CASGPGRGTSGRMGNEQFF

d_call: TRBD2
v_call: TRBV30
j_call: TRBJ2-1
clone_size: .
cdr3_nt: TGTGCCTGGAGTGGACTAGCGGGAGTTCTCTACAATGAGCAGTTCTTC
cdr3_aa: CAWSGLAGVLYNEQFF

d_call: .
v_call: TRBV19
j_call: TRBJ1-5
clone_size: .
cdr3_nt: TGTGCCAGTAGTATTGAGGGGTATAGCAATCAGCCCCAGCATTTT
cdr3_aa: CASSIEGYSNQPQHF

d_call: .
v_call: TRBV19
j_call: TRBJ1-5
clone_size: .
cdr3_nt: TGTGCCAGTAGTATTTTAGGCGATAGCAATCAGCCCCAGCATTTT
cdr3_aa: CASSILGDSNQPQHF

d_call: .
v_call: TRBV11-3
j_call: TRBJ1-1
clone_size: .
cdr3_nt: TGTGCCAGCAGCCCCGCCCTGGTGAACACTGAAGCTTTCTTT
cdr3_aa: CASSPALVNTEAFF

d_call: .
v_call: TRBV7-9
j_call: TRBJ1-5
clone_size: .
cdr3_nt: TGTGCCAGCAGCCCCCAAGCGGGGGGCAACAGTCAGCCCCAGCATTTT
cdr3_aa: CASSPQAGGNSQPQHF

d_call: .
v_call: TRBV18
j_call: TRBJ2-2
clone_size: few
cdr3_nt: TGTGCCAGCTCACCAGACACCGGGGAGCTGTTTTTT
cdr3_aa: CASSPDTGELFF

d_call: .
v_call: TRBV11-2
j_call: TRBJ2-1
clone_size: .
cdr3_nt: TGTGCCAGCAGCCCGAACAATGAGCAGTTCTTC
cdr3_aa: CASSPNNEQFF

d_call: .
v_call: TRBV5-7
j_call: TRBJ1-5
clone_size: once
cdr3_nt: TGTGCCAGCAGCCATGGGGTCCTTCAGCCCCAGCATTTT
cdr3_aa: CASSHGVLQPQHF

d_call: TRBD2
v_call: TRBV29-1
j_call: TRBJ2-5
clone_size: .
cdr3_nt: TGCAGCGTGACTAGCGGGGGGGCAGAGACCCAGTACTTC
cdr3_aa: CSVTSGGAETQYF

d_call: TRBD2
v_call: TRBV19
j_call: TRBJ2-1
clone_size: .
cdr3_nt: TGTGCCAGTAGTACGGGACTAGCGGGAGGAACGCGGTACAATGAGCAGTTCTTC
cdr3_aa: CASSTGLAGGTRYNEQFF